Below are 19 T cell receptor beta chains sequenced from a single sample in a study of T-cell memory formation after mild COVID-19. TCRdb called the 5' RACE reads again in MiXCR, with one record for every CDR3 protein. Among about 340,000 distinct CDR3 sequences listed, roughly 15% were seen once. Source material: PBMCs or a T cell subset sorted from them (not recorded which). The receptors stem from a man between 18 and 35 years old who had mild COVID-19 (a few samples of this study predate the infection). Cell type and time point are not known.

The chain carries TRBV12-3 or TRBV12-4 and TRBJ2-1; 8 bases are a match to TRBD1. CDR3 length equals 11 residues. The V and J ends lost 10 bases and 9 bases, in that order; junction bases with no gene match: 5. CDR3 bases: TGTGCCATCGGACAGGGTAGTGAGCAGTTCTTC. Translated: CAIGQGSEQFF.

This clonotype turned up a few times. The chain has TRBV10-2 and TRBJ1-4, with D perhaps TRBD1 (5 bases). Trimming removed 10 bases at V and 7 bases at J, with 10 bases between. This CDR3 contains 11 residues. CDR1 is WSHSY and CDR2 is SAAADI in the germline V gene. The CDR3 spells CATAGGEKLFF. The CDR3 DNA is TGCGCCACCGCCGGGGGTGAAAAACTGTTTTTT.

Only a few counts were recorded for this clonotype. The chain recombines TRBV5-1 with TRBJ2-7; 15 bases match TRBD2. Germline V gene lookup returns CDR1 SGHRS and CDR2 YFSETQ. V was clipped by 3 bases and J by 3 bases; unmatched bases: 4. The CDR3 consists of 16 residues. CDR3 in amino acids: CASSSGTSGGRYEQYF. In nucleotides, the CDR3 is TGCGCCAGCAGCTCCGGGACTAGCGGGGGGCGCTACGAGCAGTACTTC.

J is TRBJ1-2 and V is TRBV12-3 or TRBV12-4; no reliable D call. The length of the CDR3 is 14 residues. Trimming removed 5 bases at V and 4 bases at J, with 14 bases between. The DNA for the CDR3 is TGTGCCAGCAGTCCAGGTTCTTTGGGCTATGGCTACACCTTC. Amino acid sequence: CASSPGSLGYGYTF.

The chain links TRBV28 to TRBJ1-2; weak D call: TRBD1 (6 bases). Trimming left V 3 bases short and J 4 bases short, with 21 bases between. The germline V gene encodes CDR1 MDHEN and CDR2 SYDVKM. The CDR3 consists of 17 residues. This CDR3 is CASSFWGWTDRAYGYTF. The CDR3 nucleotides are TGTGCCAGCAGTTTTTGGGGGTGGACAGATCGAGCCTATGGCTACACCTTC.

The chain is built from TRBV3-1 and TRBJ1-1; 7 nucleotides align to TRBD1. The germline V gene encodes CDR1 LGHDT and CDR2 YNNKEL (reference sequence). The CDR3 sequence is 15 residues long. J gave up 5 bases and V 3 bases, and 9 bases lay outside the gene matches. CDR3 residues: CASSHRDRKGTEAFF. In DNA form, the CDR3 reads TGTGCCAGCAGCCATCGGGACAGAAAAGGGACTGAAGCTTTCTTT. The variable domain in full, completed from reference TRBV3-1 and TRBJ1-1, reads DTAVSQTPKYLVTQMGNDKSIKCEQNLGHDTMYWYKQDSKKFLKIMFSYNNKELIINETVPNRFSPKSPDKAHLNLHINSLELGDSAVYFCASSHRDRKGTEAFFGQGTRLTVV.

In its sample, this clonotype was seen many times. The junction does not match germline at one end; this may be a read error. V gene TRBV30 combines with J gene TRBJ2-1; 7 bases are shared with TRBD2. CDR1 GTSNPN and CDR2 SVGIG come from the germline V gene (reference sequence). The CDR3 loop spans 14 amino acids. CDR3 DNA: TGTGCCTGGAGTTTCTTCGGGAGGCCCTCCGGTCTGGGGTTC. Translated, it gives CAWSFFGRPSGLGF. The complete variable domain, with remaining parts taken from reference TRBV30 and TRBJ2-1, reads SQTIHQWPATLVQPVGSPLSLECTVEGTSNPNLYWYRQAAGRGLQLLFYSVGIGQISSEVPQNLSASRPQDRQFILSSKKLLLSDSGFYLCAWSFFGRPSGLGFGPGTRLTVL.

This chain connects TRBV19 to TRBJ2-5, with 7 bases lining up with TRBD2. The CDR3 is 16 amino acids. After removal of 7 bases from V and 0 bases from J, the junction contained 11 bases not matched to a gene. Germline CDR1 reads LNHDA; CDR2 reads SQIVND (reference sequence). CDR3 coding DNA: TGTGCCAGTACCCCGGGAGGCTACGGATACCAAGAGACCCAGTACTTC. Translation gives CASTPGGYGYQETQYF.

The table lists this clonotype with many counts. The chain has TRBV7-9 and TRBJ2-5; TRBD2 matches at 8 bases. The J segment lost 5 bases and the V segment lost 4 bases, leaving 3 bases of the junction unmatched. Looked up from germline, CDR1 is SEHNR and CDR2 is FQNEAQ (reference sequence). This CDR3 is 13 amino acids long. The CDR3 is CASSSGLVETQYF. CDR3 sequence (DNA): TGTGCCAGCAGCTCGGGACTAGTGGAGACCCAGTACTTC. The full variable domain, its missing parts supplied by reference TRBV7-9 and TRBJ2-5, is DTGVSQNPRHKITKRGQNVTFRCDPISEHNRLYWYRQTLGQGPEFLTYFQNEAQLEKSRLLSDRFSAERPKGSFSTLEIQRTEQGDSAMYLCASSSGLVETQYFGPGTRLLVL.

This clonotype came up a few times. This chain joins TRBV7-2 and TRBJ2-3, with 10 positions matching TRBD2. The CDR3 spans 14 residues. Germline V gives CDR1 SGHTA, CDR2 FQGNSA. Losses at the gene ends were 5 bases for V and 4 bases for J; bases not matched to a gene: 3. The CDR3 coding sequence is TGTGCCAGCAGCGGACTAGCGGTTCCAGATACGCAGTATTTT. It codes for CASSGLAVPDTQYF.

This clonotype turned up a few times. The CDR3 bases are TGTGCCAGCAGTATAAGAGGGGTGAACACTGAAGCTTTCTTT. Amino acids: CASSIRGVNTEAFF. V gene TRBV6-5 combines with J gene TRBJ1-1, with a possible D match to TRBD1 (5 bases). V dropped 5 bases and J dropped 0 bases, with 10 bases sitting between them. CDR1 is MNHEY and CDR2 is SVGAGI in the germline V gene. The CDR3 runs 14 residues.

This clonotype was seen at least ten times. This chain uses TRBV28 with TRBJ2-7, with D possibly TRBD2 on 7 matching bases. Germline V gene sequence: CDR1 MDHEN, CDR2 SYDVKM. The length of the CDR3 is 15 residues. The V gene lost 4 bases and the J gene lost 2 bases, with 15 bases spanning the gap. CDR3 in amino acids: CASSSTGGITYEQYF. In DNA, the CDR3 is TGTGCCAGCAGTTCCACGGGGGGCATAACCTACGAGCAGTACTTC. Full variable domain (rest looked up from reference TRBV28 and TRBJ2-7): DVKVTQSSRYLVKRTGEKVFLECVQDMDHENMFWYRQDPGLGLRLIYFSYDVKMKEKGDIPEGYSVSREKKERFSLILESASTNQTSMYLCASSSTGGITYEQYFGPGTRLTVT.

The chain has TRBV20-1 and TRBJ2-7, with D perhaps matching TRBD1 (5 bases). Germline V CDR1 and CDR2: DFQATT, SNEGSKA (reference sequence). The length of the CDR3 is 12 residues. The ends were cut back, 3 bases at V and 7 bases at J, with 13 bases in the middle. CDR3 DNA: TGCAGTGCTAGGGGTTCCCCAGGGGAGCAGTACGTC. Its translation is CSARGSPGEQYV.

This clonotype was seen only a few times. V usage is TRBV6-2 or TRBV6-3 and J usage is TRBJ2-2; D tentatively fits TRBD1 or TRBD2 (5 bases each). Trimming stripped 0 bases from V and 0 bases from J, with 11 bases between. Germline values: CDR1 MNHEY, CDR2 SVGEGT. The CDR3 totals 17 residues. The CDR3 DNA is TGTGCCAGCAGTTACTCGTCTTGGGGGTCGAACACCGGGGAGCTGTTTTTT. Translation: CASSYSSWGSNTGELFF.

A word on this clonotype: Because the CDR3's place on the DNA is in doubt, the DNA is left out and the CDR3 is given as listed by TCRdb. The chain couples TRBV5-1 to TRBJ2-1. The CDR3 comprises 16 residues, both ends counted. Germline V CDR1 and CDR2: SGHRS, YFSETQ. CDR3: CASSFGSGLRYNEQFF.

This clonotype was recorded at least ten times. V and J are TRBV5-1 and TRBJ2-5, with D possibly TRBD2 on 6 matching bases. Trimming took off 0 bases at V and 5 bases at J, with 20 bases between the two ends. This CDR3 is built from 17 residues. CDR1 is SGHRS, CDR2 YFSETQ, per germline. In DNA form, the CDR3 reads TGCGCCAGCAGCTTGGTTGGTAGCGGAACCACGGGGGAGACCCAGTACTTC. It yields the protein CASSLVGSGTTGETQYF.

This clonotype turned up a few times. This chain connects TRBV28 to TRBJ1-1; 9 nucleotides match TRBD1. Germline-derived CDR1 and CDR2 are MDHEN and SYDVKM. This CDR3 comprises 15 residues. The V segment lost 2 bases and the J segment 5 bases; nucleotides outside the gene matches: 6. The CDR3 protein is CASSLGTGGWTEAFF. The CDR3 DNA reads as TGTGCCAGCAGTTTAGGAACAGGGGGCTGGACTGAAGCTTTCTTT. Full variable domain (outside the CDR3, taken from reference TRBV28 and TRBJ1-1): DVKVTQSSRYLVKRTGEKVFLECVQDMDHENMFWYRQDPGLGLRLIYFSYDVKMKEKGDIPEGYSVSREKKERFSLILESASTNQTSMYLCASSLGTGGWTEAFFGQGTRLTVV.

The rearrangement joins TRBV20-1 to TRBJ1-1; 7 nucleotides match TRBD1. CDR3 length: 14 amino acids. Germline V lookup: CDR1 DFQATT, CDR2 SNEGSKA (reference sequence). Trimming removed 5 bases from V and 3 bases from J; junction bases left unmatched: 9. The CDR3, as DNA: TGCAGTGCTCCACAGGGGATGGGGGACACTGAAGCTTTCTTT. It specifies CSAPQGMGDTEAFF.

There are many counts of this clonotype. This rearrangement joins TRBV6-2 or TRBV6-3 to TRBJ2-7, with a possible D match to TRBD1 (5 bases). This CDR3 is built from 15 residues. Germline V lookup: CDR1 MNHEY, CDR2 SVGEGT. V dropped 6 bases and J dropped 2 bases, with 17 bases sitting between them. The CDR3 here is CASSFQDGATYEQYV. In nucleotides, the CDR3 is TGTGCCAGCAGCTTTCAGGATGGGGCTACCTACGAGCAGTACGTC.